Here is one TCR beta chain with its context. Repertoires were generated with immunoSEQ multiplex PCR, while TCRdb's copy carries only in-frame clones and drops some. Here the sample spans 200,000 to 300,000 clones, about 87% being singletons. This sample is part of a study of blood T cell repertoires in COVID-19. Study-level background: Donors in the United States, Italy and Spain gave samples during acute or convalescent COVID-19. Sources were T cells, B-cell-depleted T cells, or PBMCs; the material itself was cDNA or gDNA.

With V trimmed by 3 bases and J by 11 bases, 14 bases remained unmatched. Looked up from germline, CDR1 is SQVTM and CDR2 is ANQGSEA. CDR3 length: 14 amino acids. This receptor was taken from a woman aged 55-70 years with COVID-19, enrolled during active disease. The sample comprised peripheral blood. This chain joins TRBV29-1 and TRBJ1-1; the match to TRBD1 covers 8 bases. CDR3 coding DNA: TGCAGCGTTGAGGGAATGGGGACAGGCCGTCGGGCTTTCTTT. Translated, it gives CSVEGMGTGRRAFF.